This T cell receptor (beta chain) originates from a study of T cells after yellow fever vaccination (dated 2019 in TCRdb). Broadly, across the study: The SMART-Seq v4 Ultra Low Input RNA kit was used to prepare libraries from fractions with low cell numbers. Bulk TCR alpha and beta repertoires were sequenced longitudinally to track T-cell clones before and after primary and booster YFV17D yellow fever vaccination. Two healthy male donors, one aged 18 to 30 and one aged 30 to 40 years, were included in the cohort. Blood was collected at multiple timepoints before and after primary and secondary immunization, and bulk PBMC replicates and cell subsets were isolated.

This clonotype was counted at least ten times. Which antigen it targets is not known. There are no base qualities to consult, and no much larger clone falls within one base. What the authors observed across the whole study: A small share of clonotypes was detected in both CD4 and CD8 compartments, with the overlap likely arising from convergent recombination. After the booster, most clones that had expanded after primary vaccination were detected again (around 96% of CD4 and 70% to 90% of CD8), suggesting broad maintenance of memory. Computational filtering was required because FACS-sorted repertoires could contain abundant contaminating clonotypes from the bulk population. Compared with the primary T-cell response, the secondary T-cell response was faster but weaker, reaching its peak on day 5 rather than on day 15. Only a couple of donors were included in the study, so the extent to which the findings can be generalized is limited.

The treatment or condition tag for this specimen amounts to: live attenuated yellow fever vaccine strain. At each blood-draw timepoint, two biological replicates of bulk PBMCs were collected. PBMCs were isolated from peripheral blood using a standard Ficoll-Paque protocol. TriZol was used to extract RNA from bulk PBMCs, from CD4 and CD8 fractions, and from dextramer-positive and dextramer-negative fractions. TCR cDNA was synthesized by 5'RACE template switching, through which a universal primer site and unique molecular identifiers were introduced. Priming of cDNA synthesis was performed from both the TCR alpha and TCR beta constant segments. Library amplification involved two PCR steps, and the second step added sample barcodes and sequencing adapters. Sequencing of libraries was done on Illumina HiSeq 2500 (2x100 bp) or NovaSeq (2x150 bp). As for the original processing: Demultiplexing of reads and collapsing into UMI consensus sequences were performed with MIGEC, and V(D)J alignment was carried out with MiXCR. Clonotypes responding to the vaccine were identified with edgeR on replicate PBMC samples, with the criteria of FDR below 0.01 and a log2 fold change above 5 up to day 15. Each bulk clonotype was labeled CD4 or CD8 based on which sequenced repertoire, CD4 or CD8, contained the clonotype at higher abundance. The public sequencing data were trimmed at Q25 with fastp and processed into clonotypes with MiXCR by TCRdb, which kept only in-frame beta chains. Each CDR3 protein appears once, grouped with its most common genes and DNA. The V and J calls reflect TCRdb's pipeline rather than the authors' work. The sample includes a few hundred thousand distinct CDR3 sequences, with approximately 16% observed a single time. The biggest ten clones account for around a sixth of the sample.

Trimming takes 5 bases from V and 13 bases from J, and the germline ends sit 14 bases apart. Via the germline V gene, CDR1 is SGHTA and CDR2 FQGNSA. The CDR3 measures 12 amino acids from cysteine to phenylalanine. Just CDR3 DNA is preserved here, 36 bases in frame from base 1. This clonotype was sampled from a man between 18 and 35 years old who received the YFV17D yellow fever vaccine. Sequences were derived from PBMCs, sampled around 5 days after the first yellow fever vaccination. The chain is encoded by TRBV7-2 joined to TRBJ2-2; TRBD2 is perhaps the D gene, given 6 matching bases. In nucleotide form, the sequence is TGTGCCAGCAGCCCACTGGAGGGCGCGCTGTTTTTT. Translated, it reads CASSPLEGALFF.